This TCR beta chain originates from a study of cytomegalovirus exposure and HLA in healthy donors. Study in general: The use of the same platform for the roughly 130 validation repertoires and the approximately 730 first-cohort repertoires was reported by a later analysis.

The method was immunoSEQ multiplex PCR; TCRdb's version includes in-frame clones alone and lacks a portion of them. The profile covers fewer than 300,000 clones, with approximately 88% appearing a single time and approximately 0.94% taken by the ten largest. Germline CDR1 and CDR2: LNHNV and YYDKDF (reference sequence). Germline trimming cut 2 bases from V and 0 bases from J; bases unmatched to any gene: 8. This CDR3 is built from 18 residues. The chain carries TRBV15 and TRBJ2-2; 8 bases are a match to TRBD2. This receptor was identified in a woman between 18 and 30 years old in good health and CMV-seronegative. Sequencing was done on a sample of PBMCs. The CDR3 spells CATSRLSGTHANTGELFF. In DNA form, the CDR3 reads TGTGCCACCAGCAGACTTAGCGGGACCCACGCGAACACCGGGGAGCTGTTTTTT.